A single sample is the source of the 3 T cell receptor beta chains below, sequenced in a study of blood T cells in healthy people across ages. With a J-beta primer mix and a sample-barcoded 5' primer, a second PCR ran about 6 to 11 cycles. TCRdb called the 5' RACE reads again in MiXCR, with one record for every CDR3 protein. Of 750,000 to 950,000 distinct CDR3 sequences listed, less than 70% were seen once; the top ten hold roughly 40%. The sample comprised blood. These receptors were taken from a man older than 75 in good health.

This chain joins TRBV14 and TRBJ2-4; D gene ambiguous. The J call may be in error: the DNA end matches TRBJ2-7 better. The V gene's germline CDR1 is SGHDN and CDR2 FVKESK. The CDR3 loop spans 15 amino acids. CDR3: CASSQGLGLSYEQYF. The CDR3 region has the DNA TGTGCCAGCAGCCAGGGCCTTGGCCTCTCCTACGAGCAGTACTTC.

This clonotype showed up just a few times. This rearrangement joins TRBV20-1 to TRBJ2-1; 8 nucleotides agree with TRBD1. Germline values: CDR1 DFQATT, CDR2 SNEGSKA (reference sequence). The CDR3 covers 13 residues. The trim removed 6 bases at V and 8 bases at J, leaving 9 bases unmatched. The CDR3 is CSATGGQFHEQFF. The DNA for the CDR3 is TGCAGTGCAACAGGGGGACAGTTCCATGAGCAGTTCTTC.

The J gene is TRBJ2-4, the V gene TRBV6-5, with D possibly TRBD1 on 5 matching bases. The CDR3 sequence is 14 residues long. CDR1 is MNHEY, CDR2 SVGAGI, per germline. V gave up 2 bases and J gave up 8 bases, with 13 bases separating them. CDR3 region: CASSYDRQSDIQYF. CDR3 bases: TGTGCCAGCAGTTACGATCGACAGAGCGACATTCAGTACTTC.